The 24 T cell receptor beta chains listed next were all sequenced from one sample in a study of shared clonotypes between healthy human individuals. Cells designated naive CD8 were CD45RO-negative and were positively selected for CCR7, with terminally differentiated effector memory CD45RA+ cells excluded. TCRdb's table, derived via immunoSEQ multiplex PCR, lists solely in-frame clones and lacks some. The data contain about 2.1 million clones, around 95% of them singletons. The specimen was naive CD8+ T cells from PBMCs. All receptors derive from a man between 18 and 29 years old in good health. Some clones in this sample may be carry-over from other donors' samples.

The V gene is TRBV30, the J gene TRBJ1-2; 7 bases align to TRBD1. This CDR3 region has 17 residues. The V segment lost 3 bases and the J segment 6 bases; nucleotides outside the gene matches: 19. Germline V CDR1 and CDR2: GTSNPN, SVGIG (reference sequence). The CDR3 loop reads CAWRTRTGGSFGHGYTF. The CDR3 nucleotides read TGTGCCTGGAGGACTAGGACAGGTGGAAGTTTCGGCCATGGCTACACCTTC.

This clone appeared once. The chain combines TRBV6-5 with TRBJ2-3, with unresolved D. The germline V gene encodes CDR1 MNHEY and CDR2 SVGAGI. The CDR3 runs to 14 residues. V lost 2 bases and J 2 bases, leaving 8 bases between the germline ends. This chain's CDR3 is CASSYGENTDTQYF. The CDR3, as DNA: TGTGCCAGCAGTTACGGAGAAAACACAGATACGCAGTATTTT.

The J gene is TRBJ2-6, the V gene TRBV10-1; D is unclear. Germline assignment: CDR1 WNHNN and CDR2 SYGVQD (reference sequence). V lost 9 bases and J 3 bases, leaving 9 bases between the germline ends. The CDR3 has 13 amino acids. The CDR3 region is CARSFGGANVLTF. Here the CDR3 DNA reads TGCGCCAGGTCCTTTGGTGGGGCCAACGTCCTGACTTTC.

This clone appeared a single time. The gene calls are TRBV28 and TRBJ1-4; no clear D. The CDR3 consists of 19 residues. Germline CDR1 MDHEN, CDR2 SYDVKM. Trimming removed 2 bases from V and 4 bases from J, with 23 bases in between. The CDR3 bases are TGTGCCAGCAGTTTACTCCTCCCGGCGACGGGGATCGGTAATGAAAAACTGTTTTTT. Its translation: CASSLLLPATGIGNEKLFF.

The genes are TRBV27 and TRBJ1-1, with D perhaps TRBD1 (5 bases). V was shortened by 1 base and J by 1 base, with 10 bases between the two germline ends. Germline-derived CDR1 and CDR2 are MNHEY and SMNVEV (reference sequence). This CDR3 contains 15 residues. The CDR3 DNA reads TGTGCCAGCAGTTTATTCGAGAGGGGGAACACTGAAGCTTTCTTT. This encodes CASSLFERGNTEAFF.

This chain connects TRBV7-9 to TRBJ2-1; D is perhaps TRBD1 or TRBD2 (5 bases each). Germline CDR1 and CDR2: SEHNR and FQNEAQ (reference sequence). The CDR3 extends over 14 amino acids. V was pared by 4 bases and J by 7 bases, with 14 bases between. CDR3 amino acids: CASSYPGPRNEQFF. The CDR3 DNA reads TGTGCCAGCAGCTACCCGGGACCTAGAAATGAGCAGTTCTTC. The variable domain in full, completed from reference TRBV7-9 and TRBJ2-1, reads DTGVSQNPRHKITKRGQNVTFRCDPISEHNRLYWYRQTLGQGPEFLTYFQNEAQLEKSRLLSDRFSAERPKGSFSTLEIQRTEQGDSAMYLCASSYPGPRNEQFFGPGTRLTVL.

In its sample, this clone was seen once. CDR3 amino acids: CASMPEGRENTGELFF. CDR3 sequence (DNA): TGTGCCAGTATGCCTGAGGGCAGGGAGAACACCGGGGAGCTGTTTTTT. The chain links TRBV5-4 to TRBJ2-2; possibly TRBD1 or TRBD2 for D (5 bases each). The CDR3 length is 16 residues. CDR1 and CDR2 from the germline V gene are SGHNT and YYREEE (reference sequence). V lost 8 bases and J lost 1, with 18 bases in between.

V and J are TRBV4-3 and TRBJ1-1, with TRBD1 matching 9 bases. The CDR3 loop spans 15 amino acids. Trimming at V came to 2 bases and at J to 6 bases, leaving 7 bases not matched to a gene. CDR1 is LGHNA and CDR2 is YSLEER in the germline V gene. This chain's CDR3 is CASSQRDRDDSEAFF. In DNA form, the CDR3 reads TGCGCCAGCAGCCAAAGGGACAGGGATGATTCTGAAGCTTTCTTT.

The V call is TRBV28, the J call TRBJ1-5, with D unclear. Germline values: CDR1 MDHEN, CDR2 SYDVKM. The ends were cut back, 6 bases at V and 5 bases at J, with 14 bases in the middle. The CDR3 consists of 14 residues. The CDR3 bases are TGTGCCAGCAGCGTGATGGGAGGGTATCAGCCCCAGCATTTT. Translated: CASSVMGGYQPQHF.

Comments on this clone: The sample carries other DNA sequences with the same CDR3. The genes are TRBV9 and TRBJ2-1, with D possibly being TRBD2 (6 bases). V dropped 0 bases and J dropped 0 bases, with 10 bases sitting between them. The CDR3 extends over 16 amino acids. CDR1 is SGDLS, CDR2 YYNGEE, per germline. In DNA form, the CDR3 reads TGTGCCAGCAGCGTAGGGCGGGGCAGCTCCTACAATGAGCAGTTCTTC. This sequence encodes CASSVGRGSSYNEQFF.

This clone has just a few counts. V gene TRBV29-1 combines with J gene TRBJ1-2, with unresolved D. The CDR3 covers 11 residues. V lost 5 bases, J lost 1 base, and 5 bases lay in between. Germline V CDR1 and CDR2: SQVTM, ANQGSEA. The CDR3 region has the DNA TGCAGCGTTTTCCTTAACTATGGCTACACCTTC. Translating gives CSVFLNYGYTF.

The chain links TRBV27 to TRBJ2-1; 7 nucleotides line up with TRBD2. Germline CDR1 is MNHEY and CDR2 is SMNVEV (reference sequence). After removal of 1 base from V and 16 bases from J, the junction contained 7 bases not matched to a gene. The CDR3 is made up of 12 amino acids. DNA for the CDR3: TGTGCCAGCAGTTTATTTTCCGGGAGGCTTTTCTTC. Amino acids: CASSLFSGRLFF.

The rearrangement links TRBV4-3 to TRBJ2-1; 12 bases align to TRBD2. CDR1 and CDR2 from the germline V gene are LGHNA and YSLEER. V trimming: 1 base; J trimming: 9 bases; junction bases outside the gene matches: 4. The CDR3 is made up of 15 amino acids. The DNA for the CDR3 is TGCGCCAGCAGCCAAGGCAGACTAGCGGGGGCTGAGCAGTTCTTC. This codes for CASSQGRLAGAEQFF.

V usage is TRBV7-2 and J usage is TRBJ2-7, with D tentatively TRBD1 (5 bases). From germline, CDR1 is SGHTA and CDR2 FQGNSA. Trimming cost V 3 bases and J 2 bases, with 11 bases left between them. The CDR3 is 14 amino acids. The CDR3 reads CASSFRVRPYEQYF. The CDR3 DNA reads TGTGCCAGCAGCTTCAGGGTACGCCCCTACGAGCAGTACTTC.

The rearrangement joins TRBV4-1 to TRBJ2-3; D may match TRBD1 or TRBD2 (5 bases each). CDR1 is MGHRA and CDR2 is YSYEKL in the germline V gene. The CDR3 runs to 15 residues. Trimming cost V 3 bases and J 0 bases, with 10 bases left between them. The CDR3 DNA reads TGCGCCAGCAGCCAGGGGACGACAAGCACAGATACGCAGTATTTT. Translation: CASSQGTTSTDTQYF.

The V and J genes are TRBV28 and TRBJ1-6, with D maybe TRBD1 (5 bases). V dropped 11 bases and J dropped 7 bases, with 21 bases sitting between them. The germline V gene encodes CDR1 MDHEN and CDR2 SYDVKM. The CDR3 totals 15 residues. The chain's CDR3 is CASALEGYENSPLHF. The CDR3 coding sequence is TGTGCCTCCGCCCTCGAGGGGTACGAAAATTCACCCCTCCACTTT.

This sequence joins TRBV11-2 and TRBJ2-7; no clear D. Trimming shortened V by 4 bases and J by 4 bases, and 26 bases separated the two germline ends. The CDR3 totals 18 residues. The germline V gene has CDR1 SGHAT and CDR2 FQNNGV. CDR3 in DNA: TGTGCCAGCAGCTCACGCCCCAGTCCGGGTAGGGTGCCATACGAGCAGTACTTC. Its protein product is CASSSRPSPGRVPYEQYF.

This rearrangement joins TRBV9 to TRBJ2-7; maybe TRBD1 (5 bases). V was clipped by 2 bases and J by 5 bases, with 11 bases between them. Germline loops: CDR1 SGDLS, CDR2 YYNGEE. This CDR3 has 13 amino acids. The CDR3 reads CASSVQGFDEQYF. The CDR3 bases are TGTGCCAGCAGCGTCCAGGGATTCGACGAGCAGTACTTC.

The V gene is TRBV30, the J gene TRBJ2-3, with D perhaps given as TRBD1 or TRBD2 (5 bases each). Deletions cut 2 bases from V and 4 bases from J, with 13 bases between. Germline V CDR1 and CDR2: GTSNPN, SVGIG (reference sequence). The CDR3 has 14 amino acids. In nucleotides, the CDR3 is TGTGCCTGGAGTTCGGGGATGGGGGCAGATACGCAGTATTTT. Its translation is CAWSSGMGADTQYF.

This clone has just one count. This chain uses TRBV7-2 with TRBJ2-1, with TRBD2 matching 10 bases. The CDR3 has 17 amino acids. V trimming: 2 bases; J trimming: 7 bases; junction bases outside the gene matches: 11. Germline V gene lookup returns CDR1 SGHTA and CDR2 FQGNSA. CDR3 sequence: CASSLWTSGKRGNEQFF. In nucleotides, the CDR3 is TGTGCCAGCAGCTTATGGACTAGCGGAAAACGGGGGAATGAGCAGTTCTTC.

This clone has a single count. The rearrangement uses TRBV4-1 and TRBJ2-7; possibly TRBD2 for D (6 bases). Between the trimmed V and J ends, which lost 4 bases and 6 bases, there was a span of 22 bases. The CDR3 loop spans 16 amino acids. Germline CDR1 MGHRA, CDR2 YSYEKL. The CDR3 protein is CASSRLAPGGNSEQYF. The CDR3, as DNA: TGCGCCAGCAGCCGCCTGGCCCCTGGCGGGAACAGCGAGCAGTACTTC.

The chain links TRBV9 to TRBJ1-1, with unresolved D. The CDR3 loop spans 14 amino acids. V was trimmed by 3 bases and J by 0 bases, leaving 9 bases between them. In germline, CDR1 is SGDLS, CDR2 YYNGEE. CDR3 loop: CASSGRALNTEAFF. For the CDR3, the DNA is TGTGCCAGCAGCGGTAGGGCCCTGAACACTGAAGCTTTCTTT.

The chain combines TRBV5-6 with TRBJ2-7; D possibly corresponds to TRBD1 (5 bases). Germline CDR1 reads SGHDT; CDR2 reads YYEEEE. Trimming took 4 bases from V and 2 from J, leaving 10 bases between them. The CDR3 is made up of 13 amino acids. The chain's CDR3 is CASSLQVPYEQYF. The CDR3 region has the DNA TGTGCCAGCAGCCTACAGGTCCCCTACGAGCAGTACTTC. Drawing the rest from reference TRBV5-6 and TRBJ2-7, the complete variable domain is DAGVTQSPTHLIKTRGQQVTLRCSPKSGHDTVSWYQQALGQGPQFIFQYYEEEERQRGNFPDRFSGHQFPNYSSELNVNALLLGDSALYLCASSLQVPYEQYFGPGTRLTVT.

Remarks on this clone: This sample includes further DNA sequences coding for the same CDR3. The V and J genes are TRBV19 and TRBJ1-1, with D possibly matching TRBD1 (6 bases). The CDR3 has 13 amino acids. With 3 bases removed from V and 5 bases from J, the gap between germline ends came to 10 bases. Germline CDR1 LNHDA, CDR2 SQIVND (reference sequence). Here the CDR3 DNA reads TGTGCCAGTAGTATCCCAGGGGATACTGAAGCTTTCTTT. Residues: CASSIPGDTEAFF.